This T cell receptor beta chain derives from a study of T cells in Graves' hyperthyroidism and ophthalmopathy. In germline, CDR1 is SGHDN, CDR2 FVKESK. The CDR3 covers 15 residues. Trimming stripped 2 bases from V and 9 bases from J, with 19 bases between. Researchers took RNA transcripts and amplified the TCR beta CDR3 regions from them. The primer set for the first-round RT-PCR of the TCR CDR3 was HTBI. MiXCR, applied by TCRdb to the multiplex PCR reads, yields one record per CDR3 protein. This sample has a few hundred thousand distinct CDR3 sequences, with around 13% found just once. This clonotype was recorded a few times.

V and J are TRBV14 and TRBJ2-5; D is possibly TRBD1 or TRBD2 (6 bases each). The source material was blood. The receptor's source is a woman under 30 with Graves' hyperthyroidism. The CDR3 sequence: CASSQQTGMGEAQYF. CDR3 in DNA: TGTGCCAGCAGCCAACAGACAGGAATGGGGGAGGCCCAGTACTTC.